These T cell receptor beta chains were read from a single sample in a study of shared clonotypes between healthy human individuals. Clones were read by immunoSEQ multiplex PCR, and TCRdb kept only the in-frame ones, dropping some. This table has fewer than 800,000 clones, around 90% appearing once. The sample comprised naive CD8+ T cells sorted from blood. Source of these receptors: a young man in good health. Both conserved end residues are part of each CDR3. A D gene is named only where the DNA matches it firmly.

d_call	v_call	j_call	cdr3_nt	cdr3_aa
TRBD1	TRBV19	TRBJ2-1	TGTGCCAGTAGTTCGGGACAGGGGGCATATGAGCAGTTCTTC	CASSSGQGAYEQFF
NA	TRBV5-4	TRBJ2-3	TGTGCCAGCAGCTTGGGGACCCTAGCTACAGATACGCAGTATTTT	CASSLGTLATDTQYF
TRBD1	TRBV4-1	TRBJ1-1	TGCGCCAGCAACAGGGGTGGTAACACTGAAGCTTTCTTT	CASNRGGNTEAFF
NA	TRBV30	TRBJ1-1	TGTGCCTGGAGCAAGGGGTTCCCGGACACTGAAGCTTTCTTT	CAWSKGFPDTEAFF
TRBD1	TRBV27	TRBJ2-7	TGTGCCAGCAGTCCCGGGACAGGGCCCTTCCAGCAGTACTTC	CASSPGTGPFQQYF
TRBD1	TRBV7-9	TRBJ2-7	TGTGCCAGCAGCTTAAACCGGGACAGCGTCCCGGAGCAGTACTTC	CASSLNRDSVPEQYF
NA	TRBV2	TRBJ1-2	TGTGCCAGCAAAGAGGGAGGGGGAGGCTACACCTTC	CASKEGGGGYTF
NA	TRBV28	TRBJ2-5	TGTGCCAGCAGCTTGACTTATCAAGAGACCCAGTACTTC	CASSLTYQETQYF
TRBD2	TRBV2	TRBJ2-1	TGTGCCAGCAGGGAAGACTCGACTAGCGGAAATGAGCAGTTCTTC	CASREDSTSGNEQFF
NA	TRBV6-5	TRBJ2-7	TGTGCCAGCAGTTACTCCCAGGGAATCTACGAGCAGTACTTC	CASSYSQGIYEQYF
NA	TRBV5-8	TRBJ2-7	TGTGCCAGCAGCTTGGCCGATGACAAAAGAAATGTACCCTACGAGCAGTACTTC	CASSLADDKRNVPYEQYF
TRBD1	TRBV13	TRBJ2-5	TGTGCCAGCAGCTTAAGAAGGACAGGGTGGCCGACAAAAGAGACCCAGTACTTC	CASSLRRTGWPTKETQYF
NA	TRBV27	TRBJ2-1	TGTGCCAGCAGTTTGGAGAGCTCCTACAATGAGCAGTTCTTC	CASSLESSYNEQFF
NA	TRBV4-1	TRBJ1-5	TGCGCCAGCAGCCAAGATGGAGGGGCGGGAAACGTCCAGCATTTT	CASSQDGGAGNVQHF
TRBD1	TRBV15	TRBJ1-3	TGTGCCACCAGCAGAGATCGACAGGGTGGAAACACCATATATTTT	CATSRDRQGGNTIYF
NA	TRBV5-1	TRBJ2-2	TGCGCCAGCACCCATGGGGACGCGAACACCGGGGAGCTGTTTTTT	CASTHGDANTGELFF
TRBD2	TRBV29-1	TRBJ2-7	TGCAGCGTTGGGGGCCCAAAGCGGGAGAAGTACTACGAGCAGTACTTC	CSVGGPKREKYYEQYF
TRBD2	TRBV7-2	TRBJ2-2	TGTGCCAGCAACTACATGGGTAGCGGGACCACCGGGGAGCTGTTTTTT	CASNYMGSGTTGELFF
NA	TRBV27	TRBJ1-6	TGTGCCAGCAGTCCGGGGTTGGGGGCCAATTCACCCCTCCACTTT	CASSPGLGANSPLHF
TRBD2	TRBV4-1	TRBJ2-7	TGCGCCAGCAGCCAAGATAGCGGGGACATCGAGATCTACGAGCAGTACTTC	CASSQDSGDIEIYEQYF
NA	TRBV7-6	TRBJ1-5	TGTGCCAGCAGCTTAGGGTGGGGTCAGCCCCAGCATTTT	CASSLGWGQPQHF
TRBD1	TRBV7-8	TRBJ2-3	TGTGCCAGTTCTCACAGGGGGCGAAGCACAGATACGCAGTATTTT	CASSHRGRSTDTQYF
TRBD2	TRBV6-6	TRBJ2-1	TGTGCCAGCAGTTACTCAGGAACTAGCGGATACAATGAGCAGTTCTTC	CASSYSGTSGYNEQFF
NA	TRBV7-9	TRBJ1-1	TGTGCCAGCAGCTTCCCGACACACATGAACACTGAAGCTTTCTTT	CASSFPTHMNTEAFF
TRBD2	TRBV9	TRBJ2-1	TGTGCCAGCAGCGACTTAGCGGGAGGGCTTTTAGGGTACAATGAGCAGTTCTTC	CASSDLAGGLLGYNEQFF
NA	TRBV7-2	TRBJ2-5	TGTGCCAGCAGCTTAATGTATTGGGGGGACGGGACCCAGTACTTC	CASSLMYWGDGTQYF
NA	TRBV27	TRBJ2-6	TGTGCCAGCACCGTGGGAACCTCTGGGGCCAACGTCCTGACTTTC	CASTVGTSGANVLTF